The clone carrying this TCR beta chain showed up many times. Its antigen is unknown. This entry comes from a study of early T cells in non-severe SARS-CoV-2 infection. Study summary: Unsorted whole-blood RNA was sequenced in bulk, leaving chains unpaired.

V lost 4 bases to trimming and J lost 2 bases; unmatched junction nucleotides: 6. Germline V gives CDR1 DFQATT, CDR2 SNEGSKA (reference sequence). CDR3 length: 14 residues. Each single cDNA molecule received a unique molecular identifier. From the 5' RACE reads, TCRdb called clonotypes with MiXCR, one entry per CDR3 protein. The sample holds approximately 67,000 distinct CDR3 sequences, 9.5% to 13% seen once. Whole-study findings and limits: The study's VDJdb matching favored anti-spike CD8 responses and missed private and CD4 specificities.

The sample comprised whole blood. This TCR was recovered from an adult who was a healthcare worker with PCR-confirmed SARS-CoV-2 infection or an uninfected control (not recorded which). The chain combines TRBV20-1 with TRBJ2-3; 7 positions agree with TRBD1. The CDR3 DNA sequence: TGCAGTGCTAAGAGGGGACAGATCACAGATACGCAGTATTTT. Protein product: CSAKRGQITDTQYF.